The next 13 T cell receptor beta chains were all read from a single sample in a study of blood T cell repertoires in COVID-19. The repertoire was sequenced with immunoSEQ multiplex PCR; TCRdb's copy has only in-frame clones and lacks some. In the table there are fewer than 200,000 clones, more than 75% of which are singletons. Material for sequencing was peripheral blood. These receptors were taken from a man aged 40-49 years with active or convalescent COVID-19.

The chain recombines TRBV23-1 with TRBJ1-5, with TRBD1 identical over 7 bases. TRBV23-1 is recorded as an ORF, its role being uncertain. The V segment lost 3 bases and the J segment 3 bases; nucleotides outside the gene matches: 8. The length of the CDR3 is 16 residues. In DNA form, the CDR3 reads TGCGCCAGCAGTCACCACGACAGGGTATACAATCAGCCCCAGCATTTT. Translated, it gives CASSHHDRVYNQPQHF.

Written as DNA, the CDR3 is TGCGCCAGCAGCTTGGATGGGGGCGCTGGGTATGGCTACACCTTC. This encodes CASSLDGGAGYGYTF. The chain recombines TRBV5-1 with TRBJ1-2; D may be TRBD1 (6 bases). The CDR3 consists of 15 residues. Trimming shortened V by 0 bases and J by 5 bases, and 14 bases separated the two germline ends. Looked up from germline, CDR1 is SGHRS and CDR2 is YFSETQ.

CDR3 in amino acids: CASSPPGAGGPREQYF. The CDR3 nucleotides are TGTGCCAGCAGCCCTCCCGGAGCGGGGGGGCCGCGGGAGCAGTACTTC. This chain joins TRBV3-1 (or the pseudogene TRBV3-2) and TRBJ2-7, with TRBD2 identical over 10 bases. Germline CDR1 LGHDT, CDR2 YNNKEL (reference sequence). V was pared by 4 bases and J by 7 bases, with 13 bases of the junction left unmatched. The CDR3 covers 16 residues.

The chain uses TRBV6-1 and TRBJ1-5; no clear D. Trimming left V 3 bases short and J 5 bases short, with 8 bases between. CDR1 is MNHNS, CDR2 SASEGT, per germline. The CDR3 spans 13 residues. The DNA for the CDR3 is TGTGCCAGCAGTGATGGGCCGCATCAGCCCCAGCATTTT. The encoded protein is CASSDGPHQPQHF.

The gene calls are TRBV7-2 and TRBJ2-7; tentatively, D is TRBD1 (5 bases). Germline V gene sequence: CDR1 SGHTA, CDR2 FQGNSA. This CDR3 is 14 amino acids long. V lost 5 bases and J 5 bases, leaving 16 bases between the germline ends. The CDR3 nucleotides read TGTGCCAGCAGCCCCCGTACAGGTAGCAACGAGCAGTACTTC. Amino acids: CASSPRTGSNEQYF.

The chain joins TRBV15 to TRBJ1-1, with 8 positions matching TRBD1. After removal of 5 bases from V and 9 bases from J, the junction contained 11 bases not matched to a gene. The V gene's germline CDR1 is LNHNV and CDR2 YYDKDF (reference sequence). The CDR3 runs to 14 residues. The CDR3 nucleotides are TGTGCCACCAGCGGCCTAGGGACAGGTCGTAAAGCTTTCTTT. The encoded protein is CATSGLGTGRKAFF.

The chain recombines TRBV6-5 with TRBJ1-6; 7 bases agree with TRBD1. V shed 6 bases and J 4 bases; nucleotides not matched to a gene: 3. Germline CDR1 is MNHEY and CDR2 is SVGAGI. The CDR3 loop spans 14 amino acids. CDR3 amino acids: CASSTTGYNSPLHF. The CDR3 DNA reads as TGTGCCAGCAGCACGACAGGGTATAATTCACCCCTCCACTTT.

The chain uses TRBV11-1 and TRBJ1-1, with D possibly matching TRBD1 (6 bases). Trimming pared 1 base from V and 8 bases from J, leaving 8 bases between. CDR3 size: 12 residues. Looked up from germline, CDR1 is SGHAT and CDR2 is FQDESV (reference sequence). This CDR3 reads CASSLDREEAFF. CDR3 nucleotides: TGTGCCAGCAGCTTAGACAGGGAGGAAGCTTTCTTT.

V usage is TRBV9 and J usage is TRBJ2-3; 8 nucleotides line up with TRBD2. V dropped 0 bases and J dropped 0; count of bases not matched to a gene: 3. Germline CDR1 is SGDLS and CDR2 is YYNGEE. The CDR3 is 16 residues long. This chain's CDR3 is CASSVGLAPSTDTQYF. The CDR3 DNA sequence: TGTGCCAGCAGCGTAGGACTAGCGCCAAGCACAGATACGCAGTATTTT.

The chain joins TRBV19 to TRBJ1-2; 7 bases fit TRBD1. With V trimmed by 5 bases and J by 6 bases, 3 bases remained unmatched. This CDR3 spans 12 amino acids. CDR1 is LNHDA, CDR2 SQIVND, per germline (reference sequence). The CDR3, as DNA: TGTGCCAGTAGTCCCGACAGGGATGGCTACACCTTC. Translated: CASSPDRDGYTF.

The chain employs TRBV29-1 and TRBJ1-3, with 9 bases that match TRBD1. The CDR3 consists of 15 residues. Germline V gene lookup returns CDR1 SQVTM and CDR2 ANQGSEA. V lost 0 bases and J lost 0; bases outside the gene matches: 0. The CDR3 DNA follows: TGCAGCGTTGAAGAGACAGGGGGCTCTGGAAACACCATATATTTT. Its translation: CSVEETGGSGNTIYF.

The chain employs TRBV5-4 and TRBJ2-2; 7 positions agree with TRBD1. The CDR3 consists of 14 residues. Germline CDR1 is SGHNT and CDR2 is YYREEE (reference sequence). Trimming at V came to 6 bases and at J to 7 bases, leaving 9 bases not matched to a gene. The CDR3 is CASTLQGVDGELFF. DNA of the CDR3: TGTGCCAGCACTTTGCAGGGGGTCGACGGGGAGCTGTTTTTT.

The chain joins TRBV4-2 to TRBJ2-5; D possibly corresponds to TRBD1 (6 bases). V lost 2 bases to trimming and J lost 5 bases, with 9 bases between them. CDR1 LGHNA and CDR2 YNFKEQ come from the germline V gene. CDR3 size: 13 residues. The CDR3 protein is CASSQLGAETQYF. CDR3 sequence (DNA): TGTGCCAGCAGCCAATTGGGGGCTGAGACCCAGTACTTC.